This T cell receptor (beta chain) emerged from a study of high-grade serous ovarian cancer treatment subgroups. A few counts support this clone. Repertoires were generated with immunoSEQ multiplex PCR, while TCRdb's copy carries only in-frame clones and drops some. Of around 2,000 clones listed, about 81% are singletons. Tumor samples were taken before definitive surgery or chemotherapy. The TCR was taken from a human donor with high-grade serous ovarian cancer. Material: tumor tissue.

DNA for the CDR3: TGTGCCAGCAGCCAATGGACACGGATTGGCTACACCTTC. The encoded protein is CASSQWTRIGYTF. The chain recombines TRBV16 with TRBJ1-2; D is perhaps TRBD1 (5 bases). This CDR3 comprises 13 residues. V lost 1 base and J lost 7, with 10 bases in between. In germline, CDR1 is KGHSY, CDR2 FQNENV.